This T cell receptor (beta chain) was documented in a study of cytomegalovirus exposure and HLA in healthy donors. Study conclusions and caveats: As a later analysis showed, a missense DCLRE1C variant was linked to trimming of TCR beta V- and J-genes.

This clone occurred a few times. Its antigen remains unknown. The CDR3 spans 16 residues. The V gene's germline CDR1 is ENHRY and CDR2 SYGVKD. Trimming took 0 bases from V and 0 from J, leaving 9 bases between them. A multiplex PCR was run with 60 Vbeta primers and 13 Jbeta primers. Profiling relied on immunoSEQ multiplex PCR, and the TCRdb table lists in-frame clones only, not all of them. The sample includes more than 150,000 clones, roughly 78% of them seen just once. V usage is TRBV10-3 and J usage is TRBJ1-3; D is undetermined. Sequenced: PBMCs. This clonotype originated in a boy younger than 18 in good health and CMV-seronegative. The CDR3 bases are TGTGCCATCAGTGAGTCGTTGGCAGGCTCTGGAAACACCATATATTTT. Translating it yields CAISESLAGSGNTIYF.